This T cell receptor (beta chain) originates from a study of T cell changes during pregnancy in multiple sclerosis. The V and J ends lost 4 bases and 5 bases respectively, with 14 bases between them. This CDR3 has 14 residues. Germline V gene lookup returns CDR1 MNHEY and CDR2 SMNVEV (reference sequence). Some clones are missing from TCRdb's copy, which holds only in-frame ones; the method was immunoSEQ multiplex PCR. The sample consists of 40,000 to 50,000 clones, roughly 88% of them appearing once. The sequencing used CD8+ T cells from peripheral blood mononuclear cells, collected in the first trimester of pregnancy. The chain uses TRBV27 and TRBJ1-1; D not certain. The TCR sequence derives from a female donor with multiple sclerosis, enrolled in a pregnancy study. The CDR3 DNA reads TGTGCCAGCAGTTCACCCCCTTCCAGGACTGAAGCTTTCTTT. Translating gives CASSSPPSRTEAFF.